The 24 T cell receptor beta chains below all came from one sample that was sequenced in a study of blood T cell repertoires in COVID-19. TCRdb's table, derived via immunoSEQ multiplex PCR, lists solely in-frame clones and lacks some. The data show 95,000 or so clones, with about 80% seen just once and approximately 22% held by the top ten. The sequenced material came from peripheral blood. These TCRs come from a human donor in a cohort sampled during active COVID-19.

The V call is TRBV6-5, the J call TRBJ2-7; D gene unclear. This CDR3 has 15 amino acids. CDR1 is MNHEY and CDR2 is SVGAGI in the germline V gene. Trimming cost V 7 bases and J 0 bases, with 16 bases left between them. The CDR3 DNA follows: TGTGCCAGCAAAGAACTTCCGTTAAGCTCCTACGAGCAGTACTTC. This gives the protein CASKELPLSSYEQYF.

The chain couples TRBV4-1 to TRBJ1-5, with D unresolved. The CDR3 has 15 residues. V lost 0 bases and J lost 5, with 11 bases in between. Germline values: CDR1 MGHRA, CDR2 YSYEKL. The DNA of the CDR3 is TGCGCCAGCAGCCAAGATGCCCAGGCCCATCAGCCCCAGCATTTT. This codes for CASSQDAQAHQPQHF.

The chain combines TRBV7-2 with TRBJ2-1; 8 bases match TRBD1. Germline V gene data show CDR1 as SGHTA and CDR2 as FQGNSA. The CDR3 covers 14 residues. With 8 bases clipped from V and 6 bases from J, the junction kept 9 bases outside the gene matches. CDR3 region: CASGRQGARNEQFF. CDR3 bases: TGTGCCAGCGGAAGGCAGGGGGCGCGCAATGAGCAGTTCTTC.

This chain uses TRBV5-1 with TRBJ2-2, with TRBD1 matching over 11 bases. The CDR3 contains 15 residues. The V and J ends lost 4 bases and 5 bases, in that order; junction bases with no gene match: 4. Germline values: CDR1 SGHRS, CDR2 YFSETQ. The CDR3 sequence: CASSMGQGGTGELFF. The DNA for the CDR3 is TGCGCCAGCAGCATGGGACAGGGGGGAACCGGGGAGCTGTTTTTT.

The chain joins TRBV27 to TRBJ2-1; 14 bases map to TRBD2. The CDR3 has 15 residues. Per the germline V gene, CDR1 is MNHEY and CDR2 is SMNVEV (reference sequence). J lost 4 bases, V lost 6 bases, and 2 bases had no gene match. As DNA, the CDR3 is TGTGCCAGCAGGACTAGCGGGAGGGTGTACAATGAGCAGTTCTTC. Amino acid sequence: CASRTSGRVYNEQFF.

The genes are TRBV19 and TRBJ2-7; D is possibly TRBD2 (6 bases). The germline CDR1 and CDR2 sequences are LNHDA and SQIVND (reference sequence). V lost 6 bases and J lost 2, with 20 bases in between. The CDR3 runs 16 residues. CDR3 sequence: CASRTTTGTPAYEQYF. CDR3 nucleotides: TGTGCCAGTAGGACAACGACCGGGACTCCTGCCTACGAGCAGTACTTC.

This chain uses TRBV19 with TRBJ2-7; D uncertain. The CDR3 totals 12 residues. Germline V gene sequence: CDR1 LNHDA, CDR2 SQIVND (reference sequence). The V end was cut by 4 bases, the J end by 6 bases, with 10 bases between. This chain's CDR3 is CASSRAEGEQYF. The CDR3, as DNA: TGTGCCAGTAGTAGGGCAGAAGGCGAGCAGTACTTC.

The genes are TRBV6-1 and TRBJ1-5; TRBD1 matches 8 bases. The CDR3 is 16 residues long. Germline lookup yields CDR1 MNHNS and CDR2 SASEGT. Unmatched junction bases numbered 7, after V lost 4 bases and J lost 2 bases. The CDR3 DNA follows: TGTGCCAGCAGTGCTCACAGGGGGGAAGGCAATCAGCCCCAGCATTTT. The encoded protein is CASSAHRGEGNQPQHF.

The genes are TRBV5-1 and TRBJ2-6; no clear D gene. V shed 2 bases and J shed 0 bases, with 9 bases lying between them. Germline CDR1 is SGHRS and CDR2 is YFSETQ. This CDR3 comprises 16 residues. CDR3 nucleotide sequence: TGCGCCAGCAGCTTAAATCAGAACTCTGGGGCCAACGTCCTGACTTTC. Translating gives CASSLNQNSGANVLTF.

The CDR3 region is CASSPDRGLFTDTQYF. CDR3 in DNA: TGTGCCAGCTCACCGGACAGGGGATTATTCACAGATACGCAGTATTTT. V gene TRBV18 combines with J gene TRBJ2-3; 9 bases line up with TRBD1. CDR1 is KGHSH and CDR2 is LQKENI in the germline V gene. V gave up 3 bases and J gave up 2 bases; unmatched junction bases: 6. This CDR3 comprises 16 residues.

This clone appeared a single time. The chain carries TRBV13 and TRBJ1-1; weak D call: TRBD1 (5 bases). Germline V gene sequence: CDR1 PRHDT, CDR2 FYEKMQ (reference sequence). V gave up 0 bases and J gave up 0 bases, with 17 bases separating them. This CDR3 is 18 amino acids long. CDR3 DNA sequence: TGTGCCAGCAGCTTAGGCATTGGACAAGTAAGAATGAACACTGAAGCTTTCTTT. Its translation: CASSLGIGQVRMNTEAFF.

The rearrangement joins TRBV6-5 to TRBJ2-1, with TRBD1 identical over 8 bases. Looked up from germline, CDR1 is MNHEY and CDR2 is SVGAGI. The V gene end was trimmed by 2 bases and the J gene end by 3 bases; junction bases not matched to a gene: 6. This CDR3 has 16 residues. DNA for the CDR3: TGTGCCAGCAGTTACGTAGGACAGGGCGTCTACAATGAGCAGTTCTTC. Translation gives CASSYVGQGVYNEQFF.

Here the CDR3 DNA reads TGTGCCAGCAGCTTAGAGTTAGTACTAGCGAGTATCACAGATACGCAGTATTTT. Protein sequence: CASSLELVLASITDTQYF. The chain is built from TRBV7-9 and TRBJ2-3, with 7 bases identical to TRBD2. Unmatched junction bases numbered 12, after V lost 1 base and J lost 2 bases. CDR3 length: 18 amino acids. CDR1 is SEHNR and CDR2 is FQNEAQ in the germline V gene (reference sequence).

The V and J genes are TRBV19 and TRBJ1-2, with 7 bases that match TRBD1. J gave up 3 bases and V 1 base, and 5 bases lay outside the gene matches. This CDR3 contains 15 residues. Looked up from germline, CDR1 is LNHDA and CDR2 is SQIVND (reference sequence). The CDR3 region has the DNA TGTGCCAGTAGTATAGGCAAGGGGGCCGACTATGGCTACACCTTC. Translated: CASSIGKGADYGYTF.

The CDR3 loop reads CASSQDTGTYGYTF. The CDR3 DNA is TGTGCCAGCAGCCAAGATACAGGTACCTATGGCTACACCTTC. The V and J genes are TRBV3-1 (or the pseudogene TRBV3-2) and TRBJ1-2; possibly TRBD1 for D (5 bases). This CDR3 has 14 amino acids. Germline CDR1 LGHDT, CDR2 YNNKEL (reference sequence). V was pared by 0 bases and J by 4 bases, with 9 bases between.

This rearrangement joins TRBV2 to TRBJ2-1; TRBD2 aligns across 7 bases. Germline CDR1 is SNHLY and CDR2 is FYNNEI. V shed 5 bases and J 6 bases; nucleotides not matched to a gene: 4. This CDR3 has 13 residues. CDR3 DNA sequence: TGTGCCAGCAGTTTTCTAGCGGCCAATGAGCAGTTCTTC. It encodes CASSFLAANEQFF. Supplemented by reference TRBV2 and TRBJ2-1, the full variable domain reads EPEVTQTPSHQVTQMGQEVILRCVPISNHLYFYWYRQILGQKVEFLVSFYNNEISEKSEIFDDQFSVERPDGSNFTLKIRSTKLEDSAMYFCASSFLAANEQFFGPGTRLTVL.

CDR3 DNA: TGTGCCAGCAGCGATGGACAGGGTGGGCATACGCAGTATTTT. This gives the protein CASSDGQGGHTQYF. The chain couples TRBV11-3 to TRBJ2-3; TRBD1 agrees at 8 bases. Germline V gene sequence: CDR1 SGHNT, CDR2 YENEEA. The ends lost 5 bases at V and 7 bases at J; junction bases unmatched: 8. The CDR3 has 14 residues.

The chain has TRBV5-3 and TRBJ2-7; D not certain. TRBV5-3 is marked as an open reading frame, function uncertain. This CDR3 comprises 12 residues. Trimming took 0 bases from V and 5 from J, leaving 6 bases between them. This CDR3 is CARSLEADEQYF. The CDR3 bases are TGTGCCAGAAGCTTGGAGGCGGACGAGCAGTACTTC.

V is TRBV9 and J is TRBJ1-1, with D possibly TRBD1 on 6 matching bases. The CDR3 consists of 14 residues. In germline, CDR1 is SGDLS, CDR2 YYNGEE. V gave up 4 bases and J gave up 1 base, with 11 bases separating them. Here the CDR3 DNA reads TGTGCCAGCAGCCCGGGACATAGGAACACTGAAGCTTTCTTT. Its protein is CASSPGHRNTEAFF. Drawing the rest from reference TRBV9 and TRBJ1-1, the complete variable domain is DSGVTQTPKHLITATGQRVTLRCSPRSGDLSVYWYQQSLDQGLQFLIQYYNGEERAKGNILERFSAQQFPDLHSELNLSSLELGDSALYFCASSPGHRNTEAFFGQGTRLTVV.

The sample holds one count of this clone. The V call is TRBV10-1, the J call TRBJ2-2; D not certain. The CDR3 has 15 residues. Trimming took 0 bases from V and 0 from J, leaving 5 bases between them. The germline V gene encodes CDR1 WNHNN and CDR2 SYGVQD (reference sequence). The CDR3 bases are TGCGCCAGCAGTGAGTCGAGGTCGAACACCGGGGAGCTGTTTTTT. It specifies CASSESRSNTGELFF.

A few counts support this clone. The V and J genes are TRBV2 and TRBJ2-7; 7 nucleotides align to TRBD1. The V and J ends lost 5 bases and 3 bases, in that order; junction bases with no gene match: 4. This CDR3 is built from 13 residues. Germline assignment: CDR1 SNHLY and CDR2 FYNNEI. The CDR3 region is CASSPQGNYEQYF. CDR3 DNA sequence: TGTGCCAGCAGTCCACAGGGGAACTACGAGCAGTACTTC.

The chain links TRBV5-1 to TRBJ2-2, with no clear D. The V end was cut by 0 bases, the J end by 1 base, with 7 bases between. Germline loops: CDR1 SGHRS, CDR2 YFSETQ. The CDR3 covers 15 residues. The DNA of the CDR3 is TGCGCCAGCAGCTTGGGACATAGGAACACCGGGGAGCTGTTTTTT. This gives the protein CASSLGHRNTGELFF.

The chain carries TRBV7-9 and TRBJ2-7; 7 bases match TRBD1. The CDR3 totals 16 residues. CDR1 is SEHNR, CDR2 FQNEAQ, per germline (reference sequence). The trim removed 5 bases at V and 4 bases at J, leaving 14 bases unmatched. This chain's CDR3 is CASSPNLETGRYEQYF. CDR3 coding DNA: TGTGCCAGCAGCCCGAACCTGGAGACAGGGCGGTACGAGCAGTACTTC. Filled out from reference TRBV7-9 and TRBJ2-7, the complete variable domain reads DTGVSQNPRHKITKRGQNVTFRCDPISEHNRLYWYRQTLGQGPEFLTYFQNEAQLEKSRLLSDRFSAERPKGSFSTLEIQRTEQGDSAMYLCASSPNLETGRYEQYFGPGTRLTVT.

In DNA, the CDR3 is TGTGCCAGTAGTTATAGGAGGGGACCTTACCCCGGCTACACCTTC. Its protein is CASSYRRGPYPGYTF. The genes are TRBV19 and TRBJ1-2, with TRBD1 as a possible D gene (5 bases). Trimming pared 5 bases from V and 8 bases from J, leaving 21 bases between. Germline CDR1 reads LNHDA; CDR2 reads SQIVND (reference sequence). The CDR3 has 15 amino acids.